Below, 24 T cell receptor beta chains from the same sample are listed, as sequenced in a study of breast tumors, draining lymph nodes, adjacent tissues. TCRdb reprocessed the multiplex PCR reads with MiXCR, giving one entry per CDR3 protein. The data contain around 140,000 distinct CDR3 sequences, around a third of them seen just once; the ten biggest clones take up 2.3%. Axillary draining lymph nodes of breast cancer patients supplied the node samples. The source material was axillary lymph node tissue. All receptors derive from a female donor with breast cancer. Some clones in this sample may be carry-over from other donors' samples.

Many counts were recorded for this clonotype. J is TRBJ2-2 and V is TRBV30; 8 positions match TRBD1. V shed 2 bases, J shed 6 bases, and the junction held 8 bases outside the gene matches. The CDR3 sequence is 15 residues long. CDR1 and CDR2 (germline): GTSNPN, SVGIG (reference sequence). The CDR3 coding sequence is TGTGCCTGGAGTTCAGGACAGGGAAACTCCGGGGAGCTGTTTTTT. Residues: CAWSSGQGNSGELFF.

This clonotype was seen ten or more times. With a much larger clone just one base away, this may be a read error. The chain is built from TRBV20-1 and TRBJ1-2; a weak D match, TRBD1 (5 bases). The V gene's germline CDR1 is DFQATT and CDR2 SNEGSKA (reference sequence). The V and J ends lost 0 bases and 8 bases respectively, with 19 bases between them. The length of the CDR3 is 15 residues. DNA for the CDR3: TGCAGTGCTAGAGATCCTCGTGAGGGGCCAGGGGGCTACACCTTC. Its translation is CSARDPREGPGGYTF.

This clonotype occurred many times. This sequence joins TRBV20-1 and TRBJ1-6; tentatively, D is TRBD1 (6 bases). Germline-derived CDR1 and CDR2 are DFQATT and SNEGSKA (reference sequence). This CDR3 is 14 amino acids long. V lost 5 bases, J lost 5 bases, and 13 bases lay in between. CDR3 nucleotides: TGCAGTGCTGGGGGGGGCGCAAATAATTCACCCCTCCACTTT. It specifies CSAGGGANNSPLHF.

As to this clonotype: No conserved phenylalanine or tryptophan ends this CDR3, so it is likely a read error. The V and J genes are TRBV6-5 and TRBJ1-1; TRBD1 might be the D (5 bases). The CDR3 extends over 14 amino acids. The germline V gene has CDR1 MNHEY and CDR2 SVGAGI. V shed 6 bases and J shed 4 bases, with 15 bases lying between them. In DNA form, the CDR3 reads TGTGCCAGCAGGGTCCCGGGACTCCTCACTGAAGCTTTCCTT. Translated, it gives CASRVPGLLTEAFL.

This clonotype was counted many times. This rearrangement joins TRBV7-3 to TRBJ2-7; 9 bases are shared with TRBD2. Per the germline V gene, CDR1 is SGHTA and CDR2 is FQGTGA. The V segment lost 5 bases and the J segment 0 bases; nucleotides outside the gene matches: 5. This CDR3 comprises 15 residues. This CDR3 reads CASSPSGIYSYEQYF. CDR3 bases: TGTGCCAGCAGCCCTAGCGGGATTTACTCCTACGAGCAGTACTTC.

About this clonotype: In this CDR3 the conserved last residue, phenylalanine or tryptophan, is missing, so a read error is likely. The chain uses TRBV18 and TRBJ1-1; D uncertain. Germline CDR1 is KGHSH and CDR2 is LQKENI. CDR3 length: 13 amino acids. Trimming took off 1 base at V and 5 bases at J, with 8 bases between the two ends. CDR3 loop: CASSPLPVTEAFC. The CDR3 DNA sequence: TGTGCCAGCTCACCACTCCCAGTTACTGAAGCTTTCTGT.

In its sample, this clonotype was seen many times. The genes are TRBV19 and TRBJ2-7; D possibly corresponds to TRBD1 (6 bases). This CDR3 region has 13 residues. The V and J ends lost 4 bases and 6 bases respectively, with 13 bases between them. Germline CDR1 and CDR2: LNHDA and SQIVND (reference sequence). The CDR3 DNA reads as TGTGCCAGTAGTAGGGGTCCAGGGGTCGAGCAGTACTTC. The encoded protein is CASSRGPGVEQYF.

In its sample, this clonotype was seen many times. V usage is TRBV28 and J usage is TRBJ1-5; TRBD1 might be the D (5 bases). Trimming pared 5 bases from V and 0 bases from J, leaving 8 bases between. This CDR3 region has 14 residues. The germline V gene has CDR1 MDHEN and CDR2 SYDVKM. The DNA for the CDR3 is TGTGCCAGCAGTGGACAACTTAGCAATCAGCCCCAGCATTTT. Amino acids: CASSGQLSNQPQHF. Drawing the rest from reference TRBV28 and TRBJ1-5, the complete variable domain is DVKVTQSSRYLVKRTGEKVFLECVQDMDHENMFWYRQDPGLGLRLIYFSYDVKMKEKGDIPEGYSVSREKKERFSLILESASTNQTSMYLCASSGQLSNQPQHFGDGTRLSIL.

This clonotype has a count of ten or more. The chain joins TRBV2 to TRBJ2-7, with D possibly TRBD2 on 7 matching bases. With 3 bases removed from V and 0 bases from J, the gap between germline ends came to 9 bases. The CDR3 runs 14 residues. The germline V gene encodes CDR1 SNHLY and CDR2 FYNNEI. CDR3: CASSDRGASYEQYF. The CDR3 DNA sequence: TGTGCCAGCAGTGACCGGGGGGCCTCCTACGAGCAGTACTTC.

The CDR3 DNA is TGCAGTGCTAGGGGCGGGAAGGTAGGGAACACTGAAGCTTTCTTT. This codes for CSARGGKVGNTEAFF. This sequence joins TRBV20-1 and TRBJ1-1; no clear D gene. The CDR3 totals 15 residues. Germline V lookup: CDR1 DFQATT, CDR2 SNEGSKA (reference sequence). V lost 3 bases and J lost 1, with 15 bases in between.

This clonotype was counted many times. The chain carries TRBV30 and TRBJ1-6; D might be TRBD1 (5 bases). This CDR3 contains 14 residues. Germline CDR1 and CDR2: GTSNPN and SVGIG (reference sequence). The ends were cut back, 1 base at V and 4 bases at J, with 8 bases in the middle. DNA for the CDR3: TGTGCCTGGAGTGAGACAGATTATAATTCACCCCTCCACTTT. It is translated as CAWSETDYNSPLHF.

This clonotype was observed many times. The chain is built from TRBV12-3 or TRBV12-4 and TRBJ1-4; D possibly corresponds to TRBD1 (5 bases). V was trimmed by 6 bases and J by 5 bases, leaving 13 bases between them. This CDR3 is 14 amino acids long. The CDR3 bases are TGTGCCAGCAGGTCCGGGACGGGGAATGAAAAACTGTTTTTT. Translating it yields CASRSGTGNEKLFF.

The chain carries TRBV14 and TRBJ1-6; D call uncertain. This CDR3 region has 15 residues. CDR1 is SGHDN and CDR2 is FVKESK in the germline V gene. The ends were cut back, 6 bases at V and 15 bases at J, with 24 bases in the middle. The CDR3 region is CASSQQFSYNSLLHF. The CDR3 nucleotides read TGTGCCAGCAGTCAGCAGTTCTCCTATAATTCGCTCCTCCACTTT.

At least ten counts were recorded for this clonotype. The chain has TRBV18 and TRBJ1-2; D gene ambiguous. V dropped 1 base and J dropped 0 bases, with 9 bases sitting between them. There are 15 residues in the CDR3. Germline CDR1 KGHSH, CDR2 LQKENI. This chain's CDR3 is CASSPQGRTNYGYTF. The CDR3 DNA follows: TGTGCCAGCTCACCACAGGGCAGAACTAACTATGGCTACACCTTC. Combining the CDR3 with reference TRBV18 and TRBJ1-2 gives the whole variable domain NAGVMQNPRHLVRRRGQEARLRCSPMKGHSHVYWYRQLPEEGLKFMVYLQKENIIDESGMPKERFSAEFPKEGPSILRIQQVVRGDSAAYFCASSPQGRTNYGYTFGSGTRLTVV.

This rearrangement joins TRBV7-6 to TRBJ2-5; TRBD2 matches 9 bases. In germline, CDR1 is SGHVS, CDR2 FNYEAQ. The junction had 8 bases not matched to a gene; V was cut back by 5 bases and J by 1 base. This CDR3 contains 16 residues. CDR3 region: CASSAQASGVQETQYF. In nucleotides, the CDR3 is TGTGCCAGCAGCGCGCAGGCTAGCGGGGTCCAAGAGACCCAGTACTTC.

This clonotype was found many times. J is TRBJ2-6 and V is TRBV10-3; D tentatively reads TRBD1 or TRBD2 (6 bases each). Germline V lookup: CDR1 ENHRY, CDR2 SYGVKD. V lost 6 bases to trimming and J lost 1 base, with 13 bases between them. This CDR3 spans 16 amino acids. This CDR3 reads CAIRPGATSGANVLTF. The CDR3 DNA follows: TGTGCCATCAGACCGGGGGCCACTTCTGGGGCCAACGTCCTGACTTTC.

This clonotype was seen many times. This chain connects TRBV9 to TRBJ1-1; 7 nucleotides agree with TRBD1. The CDR3 contains 13 residues. The ends lost 2 bases at V and 3 bases at J; junction bases unmatched: 1. Germline V lookup: CDR1 SGDLS, CDR2 YYNGEE. CDR3 region: CASSVRGDTEAFF. The CDR3 DNA reads TGTGCCAGCAGCGTCAGGGGGGACACTGAAGCTTTCTTT.

Only a few counts were recorded for this clonotype. The V and J genes are TRBV6-2 or TRBV6-3 and TRBJ2-4, with 8 bases matching TRBD2. The CDR3 consists of 13 residues. The V and J ends lost 7 bases and 7 bases, in that order; junction bases with no gene match: 6. Germline CDR1 and CDR2: MNHEY and SVGEGT. The CDR3 protein is CASNRGGNNIQYF. The CDR3 coding sequence is TGTGCCAGCAACCGCGGGGGGAACAACATTCAGTACTTC.

This clonotype showed up many times. A clone one base away is much larger, so this may be a read error. The rearrangement links TRBV20-1 to TRBJ1-2, with a possible D match to TRBD1 (6 bases). Germline lookup yields CDR1 DFQATT and CDR2 SNEGSKA (reference sequence). The germline V and J ends were trimmed by 2 bases and 10 bases, with 17 bases remaining between them. The CDR3 consists of 13 residues. The CDR3: CSARYTGYEAYTF. In DNA, the CDR3 is TGCAGTGCTAGATATACAGGGTACGAGGCCTACACCTTC.

This clonotype was recorded at least ten times. A much larger clone lies one base from this, so it may be a read error. The rearrangement joins TRBV7-9 to TRBJ2-5; 7 nucleotides match TRBD1. CDR3 length: 15 residues. The germline CDR1 and CDR2 sequences are SEHNR and FQNEAQ (reference sequence). CDR3 residues: CASSIRDSIQETQHF. The CDR3 bases are TGTGCCAGCAGCATCCGGGACAGCATCCAAGAGACCCAGCACTTC.

This chain links TRBV7-2 with TRBJ1-6; 7 bases agree with TRBD1. Germline CDR1 reads SGHTA; CDR2 reads FQGNSA. The CDR3 has 18 residues. V shed 1 base, J shed 6 bases, and the junction held 12 bases outside the gene matches. The CDR3, as DNA: TGTGCCAGCAGCTTAGTGGTTTGGTACCGGGACAGTAATTCACCCCTCCACTTT. Translating it yields CASSLVVWYRDSNSPLHF.

This clonotype has at least ten counts. A read error may explain this, as a much larger clone is one base away. The rearrangement links TRBV7-2 to TRBJ1-2; D unclear. The germline V gene has CDR1 SGHTA and CDR2 FQGNSA. This CDR3 comprises 15 residues. CDR3 sequence reads: CASSLMATVNYGYPF. In nucleotides, the CDR3 is TGTGCCAGCAGCTTAATGGCGACCGTGAACTATGGCTACCCCTTC.

This clonotype was seen ten or more times. The chain combines TRBV7-9 with TRBJ2-1, with 7 positions matching TRBD1. Germline-derived CDR1 and CDR2 are SEHNR and FQNEAQ (reference sequence). V shed 5 bases, J shed 2 bases, and the junction held 9 bases outside the gene matches. The length of the CDR3 is 16 residues. The CDR3 is CASSPGQTITYNEQFF. In DNA, the CDR3 is TGTGCCAGCAGCCCGGGACAGACTATAACCTACAATGAGCAGTTCTTC.

This clonotype showed up many times. The chain combines TRBV3-1 with TRBJ2-1, with 15 bases that match TRBD2. The germline gives CDR1 LGHDT, CDR2 YNNKEL (reference sequence). J was trimmed by 7 bases and V by 2 bases; bases with no gene match: 6. The CDR3 is made up of 17 amino acids. The CDR3 is CASSQTGTSGGRNEQFF. The DNA of the CDR3 is TGTGCCAGCAGCCAAACAGGGACTAGCGGGGGGAGGAATGAGCAGTTCTTC.